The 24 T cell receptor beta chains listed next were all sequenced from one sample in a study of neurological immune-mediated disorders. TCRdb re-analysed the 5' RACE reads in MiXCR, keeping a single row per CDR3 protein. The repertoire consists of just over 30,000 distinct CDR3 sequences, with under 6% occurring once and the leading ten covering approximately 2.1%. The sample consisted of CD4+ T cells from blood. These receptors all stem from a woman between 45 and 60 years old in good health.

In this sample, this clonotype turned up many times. The CDR3 DNA is TGTGCCAGCATGGGGGGCAATCAGCCCCAGCATTTT. Translating it yields CASMGGNQPQHF. The chain recombines TRBV28 with TRBJ1-5, with D maybe TRBD1 (5 bases). The germline V and J ends were trimmed by 7 bases and 2 bases, with 6 bases remaining between them. Germline V CDR1 and CDR2: MDHEN, SYDVKM. This CDR3 region has 12 residues.

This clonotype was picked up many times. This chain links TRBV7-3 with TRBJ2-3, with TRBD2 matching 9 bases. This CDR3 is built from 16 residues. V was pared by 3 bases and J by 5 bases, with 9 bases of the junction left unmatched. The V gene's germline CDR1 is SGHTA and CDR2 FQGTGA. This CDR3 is CASSFVAGVPGDTQYF. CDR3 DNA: TGTGCCAGCAGCTTTGTAGCGGGGGTGCCAGGAGATACGCAGTATTTT. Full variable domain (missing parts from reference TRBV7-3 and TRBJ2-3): GAGVSQTPSNKVTEKGKYVELRCDPISGHTALYWYRQSLGQGPEFLIYFQGTGAADDSGLPNDRFFAVRPEGSVSTLKIQRTERGDSAVYLCASSFVAGVPGDTQYFGPGTRLTVL.

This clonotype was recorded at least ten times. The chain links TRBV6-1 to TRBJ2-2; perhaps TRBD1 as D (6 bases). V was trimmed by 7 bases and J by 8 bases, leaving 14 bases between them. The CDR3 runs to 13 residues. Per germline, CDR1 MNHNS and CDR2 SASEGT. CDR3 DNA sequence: TGTGCCAGCAATTACAGGGTTGGAGGGGAGCTGTTTTTT. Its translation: CASNYRVGGELFF.

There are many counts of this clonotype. CDR3 sequence reads: CASSRGLYNEQFF. CDR3 sequence (DNA): TGTGCCAGCAGTCGAGGACTCTACAATGAGCAGTTCTTC. J is TRBJ2-1 and V is TRBV5-6; maybe TRBD2 (5 bases). The CDR3 spans 13 residues. Germline CDR1 is SGHDT and CDR2 is YYEEEE. Trimming left V 5 bases short and J 3 bases short, with 9 bases between.

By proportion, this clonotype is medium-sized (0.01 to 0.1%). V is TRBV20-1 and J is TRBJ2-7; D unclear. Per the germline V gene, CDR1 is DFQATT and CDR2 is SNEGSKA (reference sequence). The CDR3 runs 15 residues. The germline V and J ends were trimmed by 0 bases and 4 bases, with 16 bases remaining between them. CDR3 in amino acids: CSARDRPALGYEQYF. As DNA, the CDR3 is TGCAGTGCTAGAGATCGGCCGGCCTTGGGTTACGAGCAGTACTTC.

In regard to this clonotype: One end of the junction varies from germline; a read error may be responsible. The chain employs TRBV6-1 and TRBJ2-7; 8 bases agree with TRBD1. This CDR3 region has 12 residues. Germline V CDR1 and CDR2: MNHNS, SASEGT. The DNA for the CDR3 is TGTGCCAGCAGTAGCTTGCAGGGGGCCCCGGACTTC. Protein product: CASSSLQGAPDF.

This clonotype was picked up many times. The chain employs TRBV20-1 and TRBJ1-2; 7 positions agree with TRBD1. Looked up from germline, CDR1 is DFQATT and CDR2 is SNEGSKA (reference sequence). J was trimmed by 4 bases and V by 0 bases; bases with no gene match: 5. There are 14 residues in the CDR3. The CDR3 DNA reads TGCAGTGCTAGAGAGCCGGACAGGAGCTATGGCTACACCTTC. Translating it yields CSAREPDRSYGYTF.

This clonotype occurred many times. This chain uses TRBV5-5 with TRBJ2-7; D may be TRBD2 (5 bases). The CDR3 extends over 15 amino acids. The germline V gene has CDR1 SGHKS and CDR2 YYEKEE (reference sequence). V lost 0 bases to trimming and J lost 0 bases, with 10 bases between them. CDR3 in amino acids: CASSLAGGSSYEQYF. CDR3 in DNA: TGTGCCAGCAGCTTGGCCGGTGGGAGCTCCTACGAGCAGTACTTC. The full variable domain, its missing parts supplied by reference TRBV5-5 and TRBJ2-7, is DAGVTQSPTHLIKTRGQQVTLRCSPISGHKSVSWYQQVLGQGPQFIFQYYEKEERGRGNFPDRFSARQFPNYSSELNVNALLLGDSALYLCASSLAGGSSYEQYFGPGTRLTVT.

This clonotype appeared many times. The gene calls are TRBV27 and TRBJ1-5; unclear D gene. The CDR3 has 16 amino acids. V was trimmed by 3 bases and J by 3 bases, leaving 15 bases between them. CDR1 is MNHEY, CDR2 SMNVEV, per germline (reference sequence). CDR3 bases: TGTGCCAGCAGTTTTGGCCGCCCGGGGAACAATCAGCCCCAGCATTTT. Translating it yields CASSFGRPGNNQPQHF.

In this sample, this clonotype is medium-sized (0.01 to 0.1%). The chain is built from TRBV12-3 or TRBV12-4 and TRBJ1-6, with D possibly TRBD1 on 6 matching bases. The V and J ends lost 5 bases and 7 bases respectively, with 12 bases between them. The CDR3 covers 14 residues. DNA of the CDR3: TGTGCCAGCAGTCTCCGGGACAAGAATTCACCCCTCCACTTT. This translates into CASSLRDKNSPLHF.

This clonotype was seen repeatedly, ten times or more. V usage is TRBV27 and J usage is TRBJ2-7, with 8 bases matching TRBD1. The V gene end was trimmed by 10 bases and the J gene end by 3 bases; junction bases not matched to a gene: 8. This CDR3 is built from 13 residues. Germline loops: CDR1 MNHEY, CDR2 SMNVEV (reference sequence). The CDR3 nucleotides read TGTGCCATCTCGGACAGGGTGGACTACGAGCAGTACTTC. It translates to CAISDRVDYEQYF.

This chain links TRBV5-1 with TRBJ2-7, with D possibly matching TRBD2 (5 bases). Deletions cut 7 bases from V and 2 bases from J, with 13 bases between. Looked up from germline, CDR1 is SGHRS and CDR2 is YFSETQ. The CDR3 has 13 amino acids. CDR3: CASLTGRTYEQYF. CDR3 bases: TGCGCCAGCTTGACGGGAAGGACCTACGAGCAGTACTTC.

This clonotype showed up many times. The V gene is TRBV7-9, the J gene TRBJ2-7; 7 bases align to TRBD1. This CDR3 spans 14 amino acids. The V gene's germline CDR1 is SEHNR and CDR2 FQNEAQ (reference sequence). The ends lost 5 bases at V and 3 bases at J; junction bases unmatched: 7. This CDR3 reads CASSISGTDYEQYF. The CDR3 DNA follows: TGTGCCAGCAGCATCTCCGGGACAGACTACGAGCAGTACTTC.

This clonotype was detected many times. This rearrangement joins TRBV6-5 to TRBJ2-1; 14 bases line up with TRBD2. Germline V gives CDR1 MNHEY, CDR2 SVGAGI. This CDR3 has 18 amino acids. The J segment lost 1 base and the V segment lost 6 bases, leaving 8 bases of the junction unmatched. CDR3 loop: CASRTRLAGGNSYNEQFF. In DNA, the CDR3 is TGTGCCAGCAGGACCCGACTAGCGGGAGGGAATTCCTACAATGAGCAGTTCTTC.

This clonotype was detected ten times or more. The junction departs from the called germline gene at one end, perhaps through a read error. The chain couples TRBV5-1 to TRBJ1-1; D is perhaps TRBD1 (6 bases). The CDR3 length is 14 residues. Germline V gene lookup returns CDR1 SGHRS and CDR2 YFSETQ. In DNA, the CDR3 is TGCACCAGCAGCCCACAGGGTGGGAACACTGAAGCTTTCTTT. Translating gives CTSSPQGGNTEAFF.

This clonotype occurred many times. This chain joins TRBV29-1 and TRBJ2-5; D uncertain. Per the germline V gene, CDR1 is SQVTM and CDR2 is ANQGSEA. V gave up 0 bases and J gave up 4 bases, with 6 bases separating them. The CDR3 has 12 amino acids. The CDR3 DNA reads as TGCAGCGTTGAAGAGGGTAGAGAGACCCAGTACTTC. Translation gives CSVEEGRETQYF.

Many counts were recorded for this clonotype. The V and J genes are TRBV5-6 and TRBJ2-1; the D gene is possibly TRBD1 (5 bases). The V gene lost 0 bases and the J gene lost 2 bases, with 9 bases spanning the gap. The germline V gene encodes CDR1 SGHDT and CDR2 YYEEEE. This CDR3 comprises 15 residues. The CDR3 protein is CASSLAGKTYNEQFF. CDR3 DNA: TGTGCCAGCAGCTTGGCAGGGAAAACCTACAATGAGCAGTTCTTC.

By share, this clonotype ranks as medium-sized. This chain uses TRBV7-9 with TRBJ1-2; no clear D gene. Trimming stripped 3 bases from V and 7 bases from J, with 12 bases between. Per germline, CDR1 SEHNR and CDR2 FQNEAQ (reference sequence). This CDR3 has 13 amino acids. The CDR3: CASSLGNKGGYTF. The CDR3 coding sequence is TGTGCCAGCAGCTTGGGCAACAAGGGTGGCTACACCTTC. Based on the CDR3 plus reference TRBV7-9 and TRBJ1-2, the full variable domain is DTGVSQNPRHKITKRGQNVTFRCDPISEHNRLYWYRQTLGQGPEFLTYFQNEAQLEKSRLLSDRFSAERPKGSFSTLEIQRTEQGDSAMYLCASSLGNKGGYTFGSGTRLTVV.

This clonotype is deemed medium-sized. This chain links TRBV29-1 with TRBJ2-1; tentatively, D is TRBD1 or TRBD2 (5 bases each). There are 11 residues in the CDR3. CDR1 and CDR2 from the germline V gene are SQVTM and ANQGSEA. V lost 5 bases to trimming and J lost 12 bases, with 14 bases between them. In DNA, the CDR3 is TGCAGCGTTAACCCCGGGACCACGCAGTTCTTC. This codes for CSVNPGTTQFF.

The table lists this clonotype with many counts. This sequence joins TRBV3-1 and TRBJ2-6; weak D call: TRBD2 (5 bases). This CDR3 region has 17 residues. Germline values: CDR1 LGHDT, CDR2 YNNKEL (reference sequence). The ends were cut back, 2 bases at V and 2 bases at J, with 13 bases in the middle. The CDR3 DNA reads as TGTGCCAGCAGCCAACGCGAGGGAGTTCCTGGGGCCAACGTCCTGACTTTC. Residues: CASSQREGVPGANVLTF.

CDR3 protein: CATGQGSYGSYNSPLHF. The CDR3 DNA follows: TGTGCCACCGGACAGGGCTCGTACGGCTCCTATAATTCACCCCTCCACTTT. This chain uses TRBV28 with TRBJ1-6, with 8 nucleotides matching TRBD1. The CDR3 covers 17 residues. Germline CDR1 MDHEN, CDR2 SYDVKM. The J segment lost 0 bases and the V segment lost 10 bases, leaving 11 bases of the junction unmatched.

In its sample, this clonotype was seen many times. Here the CDR3 DNA reads TGTGCCAGCAGTTCATCAGGGACCTGGGAGCCCCAGCATTTT. Its protein product is CASSSSGTWEPQHF. The chain employs TRBV6-5 and TRBJ1-5, with D possibly matching TRBD1 (5 bases). Trimming took off 4 bases at V and 8 bases at J, with 15 bases between the two ends. The CDR3 sequence is 14 residues long. Germline loops: CDR1 MNHEY, CDR2 SVGAGI.

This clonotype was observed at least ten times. The CDR3 loop reads CASSSSGGGSYTGELFF. The DNA for the CDR3 is TGCGCCAGCAGCTCCTCAGGGGGCGGATCCTACACCGGGGAGCTGTTTTTT. The V call is TRBV5-1, the J call TRBJ2-2, with 8 bases identical to TRBD1. Trimming at V came to 3 bases and at J to 3 bases, leaving 10 bases not matched to a gene. Germline V CDR1 and CDR2: SGHRS, YFSETQ. The CDR3 consists of 17 residues.

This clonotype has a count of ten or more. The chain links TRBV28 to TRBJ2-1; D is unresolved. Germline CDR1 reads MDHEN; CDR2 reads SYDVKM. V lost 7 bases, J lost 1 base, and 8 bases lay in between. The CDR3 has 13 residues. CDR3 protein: CASTSVSYNEQFF. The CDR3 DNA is TGTGCCAGCACTTCAGTTTCCTACAATGAGCAGTTCTTC. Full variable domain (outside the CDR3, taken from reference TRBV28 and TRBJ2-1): DVKVTQSSRYLVKRTGEKVFLECVQDMDHENMFWYRQDPGLGLRLIYFSYDVKMKEKGDIPEGYSVSREKKERFSLILESASTNQTSMYLCASTSVSYNEQFFGPGTRLTVL.